The 9 T cell receptor beta chains listed next were all sequenced from one sample in a study of blood T cell repertoires in COVID-19. The table came from immunoSEQ multiplex PCR; TCRdb's copy has only in-frame clones and leaves some out. The sample consists of roughly 200,000 clones, 75% to 90% of them appearing once. The specimen sequenced was peripheral blood. These receptors all stem from a man in his forties with acute or convalescent COVID-19.

The rearrangement uses TRBV5-4 and TRBJ2-5; TRBD1 agrees at 9 bases. The ends lost 2 bases at V and 5 bases at J; junction bases unmatched: 10. The germline V gene encodes CDR1 SGHNT and CDR2 YYREEE (reference sequence). The CDR3 has 16 residues. For the CDR3, the DNA is TGTGCCAGCAGCTTTGACCCCGGGACAGGGTTGGAGACCCAGTACTTC. Amino acid sequence: CASSFDPGTGLETQYF.

This clone is medium-sized in the sample. The chain joins TRBV19 to TRBJ1-5; D perhaps matches TRBD1 (5 bases). Germline CDR1 LNHDA, CDR2 SQIVND (reference sequence). The CDR3 covers 13 residues. V was trimmed by 1 base and J by 4 bases, leaving 5 bases between them. The CDR3 sequence is CASSIAGNQPQHF. The CDR3 nucleotides read TGTGCCAGTAGTATAGCAGGGAATCAGCCCCAGCATTTT.

This chain joins TRBV6-5 and TRBJ2-4; D ambiguous. The CDR3 consists of 13 residues. With 6 bases removed from V and 1 base from J, the gap between germline ends came to 7 bases. Germline CDR1 is MNHEY and CDR2 is SVGAGI. CDR3 residues: CASSASAKNIQYF. CDR3 coding DNA: TGTGCCAGCAGCGCTAGTGCCAAAAACATTCAGTACTTC.

The chain combines TRBV20-1 with TRBJ2-3; unclear D gene. CDR1 and CDR2 (germline): DFQATT, SNEGSKA (reference sequence). The CDR3 contains 11 residues. The CDR3 protein is CRPTSGDTQYF. CDR3 nucleotide sequence: TGCAGGCCCACCTCGGGAGATACGCAGTATTTT.

The chain combines TRBV10-1 with TRBJ2-1; 13 nucleotides match TRBD2. V shed 4 bases, J shed 5 bases, and the junction held 2 bases outside the gene matches. CDR3 size: 15 residues. In germline, CDR1 is WNHNN, CDR2 SYGVQD (reference sequence). The CDR3 protein is CASSAGLAGHNEQFF. CDR3 bases: TGCGCCAGCAGTGCGGGACTAGCGGGACACAATGAGCAGTTCTTC.

This chain joins TRBV9 and TRBJ1-2; D is undetermined. CDR3 length: 15 residues. With 3 bases removed from V and 4 bases from J, the gap between germline ends came to 16 bases. The germline CDR1 and CDR2 sequences are SGDLS and YYNGEE. The CDR3 DNA is TGTGCCAGCAGCGCCCCCCCCGGAGGAGTCTATGGCTACACCTTC. This sequence encodes CASSAPPGGVYGYTF. The full variable domain, in which reference TRBV9 and TRBJ1-2 provide the parts outside the CDR3, is DSGVTQTPKHLITATGQRVTLRCSPRSGDLSVYWYQQSLDQGLQFLIQYYNGEERAKGNILERFSAQQFPDLHSELNLSSLELGDSALYFCASSAPPGGVYGYTFGSGTRLTVV.

The chain recombines TRBV19 with TRBJ2-7, with D possibly being TRBD2 (6 bases). Germline V gives CDR1 LNHDA, CDR2 SQIVND (reference sequence). Trimming removed 2 bases at V and 1 base at J, with 12 bases between. CDR3 length equals 15 residues. CDR3 nucleotides: TGTGCCAGTAGTATACGCGGGATGTTATCCTACGAGCAGTACTTC. As protein: CASSIRGMLSYEQYF. The complete variable domain, with remaining parts taken from reference TRBV19 and TRBJ2-7, reads DGGITQSPKYLFRKEGQNVTLSCEQNLNHDAMYWYRQDPGQGLRLIYYSQIVNDFQKGDIAEGYSVSREKKESFPLTVTSAQKNPTAFYLCASSIRGMLSYEQYFGPGTRLTVT.

This clone occurred a few times. This chain uses TRBV7-9 with TRBJ1-4; maybe TRBD1 (6 bases). The germline gives CDR1 SEHNR, CDR2 FQNEAQ (reference sequence). This CDR3 spans 14 amino acids. Deletions cut 5 bases from V and 3 bases from J, with 10 bases between. The CDR3 protein is CASSSQGSNEKLFF. The CDR3 DNA reads as TGTGCCAGCAGCAGCCAGGGGTCTAATGAAAAACTGTTTTTT. Drawing the rest from reference TRBV7-9 and TRBJ1-4, the complete variable domain is DTGVSQNPRHKITKRGQNVTFRCDPISEHNRLYWYRQTLGQGPEFLTYFQNEAQLEKSRLLSDRFSAERPKGSFSTLEIQRTEQGDSAMYLCASSSQGSNEKLFFGSGTQLSVL.

The rearrangement uses TRBV14 and TRBJ2-5; D perhaps matches TRBD1 (5 bases). V gave up 4 bases and J gave up 4 bases, with 22 bases separating them. Germline V CDR1 and CDR2: SGHDN, FVKESK. CDR3 length: 17 residues. The CDR3 protein is CASSRLDSGPTGETQYF. As DNA, the CDR3 is TGTGCCAGCAGCCGGCTCGACTCCGGCCCCACAGGAGAGACCCAGTACTTC.